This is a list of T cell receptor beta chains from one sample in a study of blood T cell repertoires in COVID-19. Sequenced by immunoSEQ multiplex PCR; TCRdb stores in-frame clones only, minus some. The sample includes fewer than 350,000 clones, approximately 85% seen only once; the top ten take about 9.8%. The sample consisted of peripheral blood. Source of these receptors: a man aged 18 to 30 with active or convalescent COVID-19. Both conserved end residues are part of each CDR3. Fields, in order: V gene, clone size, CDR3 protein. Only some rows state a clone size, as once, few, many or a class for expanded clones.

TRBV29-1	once	CSVCIGGANTEAFF
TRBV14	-	CASSHQGDVNYGYTF
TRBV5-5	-	CASSLGGENTGELFF
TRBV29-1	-	CSVEGLTATWGYTF
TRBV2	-	CASSNPGQSNYGYTF
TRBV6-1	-	CASSEDRINFNYGYTF
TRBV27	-	CASSLTGSDQPQHF
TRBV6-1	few	CASSEALRGSGNTIYF
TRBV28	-	CASSLAGTGANVLTF
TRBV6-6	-	CASSPLTSGGHLSYEQYF
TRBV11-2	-	CASSNRDRGWGYTF
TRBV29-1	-	CSVAAGGRGYTF
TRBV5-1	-	CASSLYPLDVGGELFF
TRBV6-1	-	CASSDWRAYNEQFF
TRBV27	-	CASSLRFLGYGYTF
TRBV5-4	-	CASSSTLAGVYSYNEQFF
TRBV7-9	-	CASRGASGYQETQYF
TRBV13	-	CASTRGYTGELFF
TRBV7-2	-	CASSLTTGVGGNTIYF
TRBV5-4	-	CASSWSGETQYF
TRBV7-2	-	CASSASGTGFHEQFF
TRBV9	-	CASSEAQGSSYEQYF
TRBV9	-	CASSVGTTGDEQYF
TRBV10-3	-	CAIRGTGGQDTEAFF